The sequence of this T cell receptor (beta chain) was determined in a study of T cells in Graves' hyperthyroidism and ophthalmopathy. Amplified regions were TCR beta CDR3 sequences from RNA transcripts. HTBI primers were employed in a first-round RT-PCR of the TCR CDR3. TCRdb analysed the multiplex PCR reads with MiXCR anew, one entry per CDR3 protein. The sample lists 490,000 or so distinct CDR3 sequences, under 25% occurring once. The CDR3 spans 18 residues. V dropped 0 bases and J dropped 4; count of bases not matched to a gene: 7. The V gene's germline CDR1 is MDHEN and CDR2 SYDVKM. This clonotype has just a few counts.

The sequence came from a woman aged 65 to 85 with Graves' ophthalmopathy. This sequence joins TRBV28 and TRBJ2-6; 9 bases map to TRBD2. Sequencing was carried out using blood. CDR3 region: CASSLWPSGMGGANVLTF. The CDR3 DNA reads as TGTGCCAGCAGTTTATGGCCTAGCGGGATGGGGGGGGCCAACGTCCTGACTTTC.